This note documents a single T cell receptor (beta chain) sequence. This record belongs to a study of CD8 T cells in Susac syndrome. Negative isolation yielded CD4+ and CD8+ T cells, and FACS enriched TEMRA cells. V dropped 5 bases and J dropped 2 bases, with 13 bases sitting between them. The CDR3 consists of 15 residues. The V gene's germline CDR1 is MNHEY and CDR2 SMNVEV (reference sequence). RNA was extracted with the RNeasy kit, and a quantity of about 0.45 to 1 ug was reverse transcribed using random hexamers. The authors amplified TCR beta CDR3 across 54 Vbeta and 13 Jbeta using immunoSEQ multiplex PCR. TCRdb redid the calling of the immunoSEQ multiplex PCR reads with MiXCR, one entry per CDR3 protein. The table includes under 200,000 distinct CDR3 sequences, about 91% detected once.

The sample was CD4+ T cells from PBMCs. The receptor comes from a human donor with Susac syndrome. The gene calls are TRBV27 and TRBJ2-4, with a weak D call TRBD2 (6 bases). The CDR3 region is CASSQGLFSKNIQYF. CDR3 in DNA: TGTGCCAGCAGTCAGGGACTCTTCTCCAAAAACATTCAGTACTTC.